Listed here are 9 T cell receptor beta chains from one sample, sequenced in a study of identical twins. Via MiXCR, TCRdb re-called the 5' RACE reads, giving one row per CDR3 protein. The sample records fewer than 550,000 distinct CDR3 sequences, 12% to 15% being singletons. The same sample was also used in a study of yellow fever vaccine responses in identical twins.

Sample: CD4+ T cells sorted from blood. These receptors were collected from a woman aged 18-29 years in good health.

This chain links TRBV10-1 with TRBJ1-2; D uncertain. The CDR3 contains 14 residues. Trimming removed 0 bases from V and 7 bases from J, with 12 bases in between. The germline CDR1 and CDR2 sequences are WNHNN and SYGVQD (reference sequence). This chain's CDR3 is CASSESRINSGYTF. CDR3 nucleotide sequence: TGCGCCAGCAGTGAGTCGCGGATCAACAGTGGCTACACCTTC.

J is TRBJ2-1 and V is TRBV5-1; D unresolved. V was cut by 1 base and J by 4 bases, with 6 bases left in between. Germline loops: CDR1 SGHRS, CDR2 YFSETQ. CDR3 length: 13 residues. The DNA for the CDR3 is TGCGCCAGCAGCTTGCAGGCGTACAATGAGCAGTTCTTC. Protein sequence: CASSLQAYNEQFF. Full variable domain (rest looked up from reference TRBV5-1 and TRBJ2-1): KAGVTQTPRYLIKTRGQQVTLSCSPISGHRSVSWYQQTPGQGLQFLFEYFSETQRNKGNFPGRFSGRQFSNSRSEMNVSTLELGDSALYLCASSLQAYNEQFFGPGTRLTVL.

This chain links TRBV28 with TRBJ1-2; a possible D gene is TRBD1 (5 bases). With 3 bases removed from V and 3 bases from J, the gap between germline ends came to 14 bases. This CDR3 contains 15 residues. CDR1 is MDHEN, CDR2 SYDVKM, per germline. This CDR3 is CASSFSGTTYYGYTF. The DNA for the CDR3 is TGTGCCAGCAGTTTCTCCGGGACGACTTACTATGGCTACACCTTC.

The genes are TRBV6-1 and TRBJ2-7, with 7 bases that match TRBD2. The CDR3 covers 15 residues. Germline V CDR1 and CDR2: MNHNS, SASEGT. V lost 2 bases to trimming and J lost 5 bases; unmatched junction nucleotides: 9. CDR3 sequence: CASSEYERGTHEQYV. In DNA form, the CDR3 reads TGTGCCAGCAGTGAATATGAGCGGGGCACCCACGAGCAGTACGTC.

The chain recombines TRBV11-2 with TRBJ2-2, with D possibly matching TRBD1 (5 bases). The CDR3 covers 14 residues. Between the trimmed V and J ends, which lost 3 bases and 7 bases, there was a span of 12 bases. Looked up from germline, CDR1 is SGHAT and CDR2 is FQNNGV. The CDR3 loop is CASSLARALGELFF. CDR3 DNA sequence: TGTGCCAGCAGCTTGGCCAGGGCGCTCGGGGAGCTGTTTTTT.

The chain is built from TRBV6-1 and TRBJ2-7; D is unclear. Germline V gene data show CDR1 as MNHNS and CDR2 as SASEGT. The CDR3 loop spans 11 amino acids. The V end lost 6 bases, the J end lost 2 bases, and 5 bases lay between the germline ends. CDR3 in DNA: TGTGCCAGCAGGATTGCCTACGAGCAGTACTTC. Translated: CASRIAYEQYF.

This clonotype was seen ten or more times. The rearrangement uses TRBV5-1 and TRBJ1-2; 7 bases are shared with TRBD1. Trimming at V came to 3 bases and at J to 0 bases, leaving 2 bases not matched to a gene. Germline V gives CDR1 SGHRS, CDR2 YFSETQ. This CDR3 comprises 14 residues. CDR3 nucleotides: TGCGCCAGCAGCTCCGGACAGGCTAACTATGGCTACACCTTC. Translating it yields CASSSGQANYGYTF.

The chain joins TRBV7-9 to TRBJ1-2, with 8 bases matching TRBD1. CDR3 length: 14 residues. Looked up from germline, CDR1 is SEHNR and CDR2 is FQNEAQ (reference sequence). V gave up 5 bases and J gave up 3 bases; unmatched junction bases: 5. CDR3 sequence: CASSATGGHYGYTF. CDR3 sequence (DNA): TGTGCCAGCAGCGCTACAGGGGGGCACTATGGCTACACCTTC.

The genes are TRBV2 and TRBJ2-7, with 8 bases fitting TRBD2. CDR3 length: 14 residues. CDR1 is SNHLY and CDR2 is FYNNEI in the germline V gene. Trimming cost V 7 bases and J 0 bases; bases outside gene matches: 5. The CDR3, as DNA: TGTGCCAGCACTGAGCTAGCGGGCTCCTACGAGCAGTACTTC. It translates to CASTELAGSYEQYF.